Listed below are T cell receptor beta chains from one sample, sequenced in a study of blood T cell repertoires in COVID-19. TCRdb's table, derived via immunoSEQ multiplex PCR, lists solely in-frame clones and lacks some. The table lists more than 150,000 clones, less than 85% of them singletons, with roughly 14% in the top ten. Sequenced input: peripheral blood. The receptors stem from a man aged 45-65 years who had recovered from COVID-19. The CDR3 runs from the conserved cysteine through the conserved F or W. A D gene is named only where the DNA matches it firmly. Not all rows give a size; the values are once, few, many and, for expanded clones, a class.

J	size	V	length	D	CDR3	DNA
TRBJ2-1	few	TRBV28	13	.	CASSVYRANEQFF	TGTGCCAGCAGTGTTTACAGGGCCAATGAGCAGTTCTTC
TRBJ2-2	.	TRBV19	11	.	CASSGAGELFF	TGTGCCAGTAGCGGGGCCGGGGAGCTGTTTTTT
TRBJ2-7	.	TRBV5-1	16	TRBD2	CASREGLAGETYEQYF	TGCGCCAGCAGGGAGGGACTAGCGGGAGAGACCTACGAGCAGTACTTC
TRBJ1-1	few	TRBV5-1	15	TRBD1	CASSLVGTGGTEAFF	TGCGCCAGCAGCTTGGTAGGGACAGGGGGCACTGAAGCTTTCTTT
TRBJ1-4	.	TRBV29-1	12	.	CSVESAGNVLFF	TGCAGCGTTGAATCCGCGGGCAACGTACTGTTTTTT
TRBJ1-1	once	TRBV28	14	TRBD1	CASRPGGAVTEAFF	TGTGCCAGCAGACCAGGGGGCGCGGTCACTGAAGCTTTCTTT
TRBJ1-6	.	TRBV6-2/TRBV6-3	16	.	CASSLPPQTRGSPLHF	TGTGCCAGCAGTTTACCTCCCCAGACTCGGGGGTCACCCCTCCACTTT
TRBJ2-2	.	TRBV18	18	TRBD1	CASSPFRDRGTNTGELFF	TGTGCCAGCTCACCTTTTAGGGACAGGGGAACGAACACCGGGGAGCTGTTTTTT
TRBJ2-7	.	TRBV4-3	15	.	CASSLGGAGSYEQYF	TGCGCCAGCAGCTTAGGGGGGGCAGGGTCCTACGAGCAGTACTTC
TRBJ2-3	.	TRBV5-1	14	TRBD1	CASSPGQGTDTQYF	TGCGCCAGCAGCCCGGGACAGGGGACAGATACGCAGTATTTT
TRBJ2-7	.	TRBV6-1	17	.	CASSEREVGRGTYEQYF	TGTGCCAGCAGTGAAAGGGAGGTCGGCAGGGGGACCTACGAGCAGTACTTC
TRBJ2-1	.	TRBV6-5	15	.	CASRPRSGKDNEQFF	TGTGCCAGCAGACCCCGTAGCGGCAAAGACAATGAGCAGTTCTTC
TRBJ1-1	.	TRBV27	15	.	CASIGPGAIHTEAFF	TGTGCCAGCATTGGTCCTGGAGCCATCCACACTGAAGCTTTCTTT
TRBJ1-2	.	TRBV5-4	15	.	CASSFGSRAPGGYTF	TGTGCCAGCAGCTTTGGATCGAGGGCGCCTGGTGGCTACACCTTC
TRBJ2-5	.	TRBV6-1	14	.	CASSEEWQGETQYF	TGTGCCAGCAGTGAAGAGTGGCAGGGGGAGACCCAGTACTTC
TRBJ2-7	.	TRBV30	15	TRBD2	CAWAPRGRISYEQYF	TGTGCCTGGGCACCGCGGGGGAGAATTTCCTACGAGCAGTACTTC